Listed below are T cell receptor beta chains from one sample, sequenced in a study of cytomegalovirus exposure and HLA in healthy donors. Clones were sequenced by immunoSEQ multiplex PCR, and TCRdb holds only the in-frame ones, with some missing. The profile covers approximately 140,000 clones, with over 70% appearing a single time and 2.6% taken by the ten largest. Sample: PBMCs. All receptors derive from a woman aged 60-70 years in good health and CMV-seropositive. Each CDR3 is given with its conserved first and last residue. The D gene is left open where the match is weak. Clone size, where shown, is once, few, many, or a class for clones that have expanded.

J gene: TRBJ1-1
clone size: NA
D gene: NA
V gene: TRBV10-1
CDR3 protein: CASSESVISETEAFF
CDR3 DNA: TGCGCCAGCAGTGAGTCGGTAATCTCAGAAACTGAAGCTTTCTTT

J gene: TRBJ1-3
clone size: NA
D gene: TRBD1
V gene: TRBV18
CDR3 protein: CASSRTGRRDTIYF
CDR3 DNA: TGTGCCAGCTCACGGACAGGCCGCAGGGACACCATATATTTT

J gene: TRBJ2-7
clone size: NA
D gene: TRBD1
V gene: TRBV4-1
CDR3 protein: CASSPVGAGGNEQYF
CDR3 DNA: TGCGCCAGCAGCCCTGTCGGGGCAGGGGGCAACGAGCAGTACTTC

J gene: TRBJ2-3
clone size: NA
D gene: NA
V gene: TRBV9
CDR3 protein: CASTTGVGTDTQYF
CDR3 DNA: TGTGCCAGCACAACGGGGGTCGGTACAGATACGCAGTATTTT

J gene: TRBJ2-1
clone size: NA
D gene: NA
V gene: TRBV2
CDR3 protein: CASSDPGQNNEQFF
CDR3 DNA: TGTGCCAGCAGTGACCCGGGACAAAACAATGAGCAGTTCTTC

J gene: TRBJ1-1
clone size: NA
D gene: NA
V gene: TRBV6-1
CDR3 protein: CASSDISAGRKTEAFF
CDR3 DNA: TGTGCCAGCAGTGATATCTCAGCGGGCCGTAAAACTGAAGCTTTCTTT

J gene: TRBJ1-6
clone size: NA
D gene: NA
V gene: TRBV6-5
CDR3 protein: CASSYTRQVYNSPLHF
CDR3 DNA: TGTGCCAGCAGTTATACAAGACAGGTCTATAATTCACCCCTCCACTTT

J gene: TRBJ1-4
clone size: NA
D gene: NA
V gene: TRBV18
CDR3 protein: CASSQTETLATNEKLFF
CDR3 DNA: TGTGCCAGCTCCCAGACAGAAACCCTCGCAACTAATGAAAAACTGTTTTTT

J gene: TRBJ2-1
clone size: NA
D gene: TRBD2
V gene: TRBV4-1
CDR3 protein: CASSQRTRRDEQFF
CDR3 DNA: TGCGCCAGCAGCCAGAGGACTAGGCGGGATGAGCAGTTCTTC

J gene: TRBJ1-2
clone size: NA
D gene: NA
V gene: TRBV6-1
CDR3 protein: CASSVGGIDGYTF
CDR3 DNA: TGTGCCAGCAGTGTCGGGGGGATTGATGGCTACACCTTC

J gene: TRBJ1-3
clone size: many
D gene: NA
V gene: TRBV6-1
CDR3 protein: CASSGVGVSGNTIYF
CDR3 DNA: TGTGCCAGCAGTGGGGTAGGGGTGTCTGGAAACACCATATATTTT

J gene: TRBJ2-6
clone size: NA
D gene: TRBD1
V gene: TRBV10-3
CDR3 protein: CAIRDRAVPGANVLTF
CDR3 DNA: TGTGCCATCAGGGACAGGGCAGTCCCTGGGGCCAACGTCCTGACTTTC

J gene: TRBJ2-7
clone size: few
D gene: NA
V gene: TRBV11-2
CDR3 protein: CASSETQDGEQYF
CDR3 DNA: TGTGCCAGCAGCGAAACACAGGACGGAGAGCAGTACTTC

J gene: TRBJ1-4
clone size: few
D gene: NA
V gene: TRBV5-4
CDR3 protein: CASSLASERNEKLFF
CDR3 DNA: TGTGCCAGCAGCTTGGCGTCGGAGAGAAATGAAAAACTGTTTTTT

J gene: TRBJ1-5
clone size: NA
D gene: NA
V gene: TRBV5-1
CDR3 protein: CASSLWGDGNQPQHF
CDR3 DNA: TGCGCCAGCAGCTTGTGGGGAGATGGCAATCAGCCCCAGCATTTT

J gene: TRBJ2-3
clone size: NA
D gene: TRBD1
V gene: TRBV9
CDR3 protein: CASSSGQGGDTQYF
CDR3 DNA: TGTGCCAGCAGCTCAGGACAGGGTGGAGATACGCAGTATTTT

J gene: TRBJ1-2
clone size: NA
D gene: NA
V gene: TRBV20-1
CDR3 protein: CSAPHLVGYTF
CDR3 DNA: TGCAGTGCTCCACACCTGGTCGGCTACACCTTC

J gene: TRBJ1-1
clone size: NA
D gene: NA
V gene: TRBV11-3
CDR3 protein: CASSSRGEGEAFF
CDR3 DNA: TGTGCCAGCAGCTCCCGGGGGGAGGGTGAAGCTTTCTTT

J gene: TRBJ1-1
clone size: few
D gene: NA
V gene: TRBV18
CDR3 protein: CASSPRRNAGMNTEAFF
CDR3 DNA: TGTGCCAGCTCACCACGCCGAAATGCGGGTATGAACACTGAAGCTTTCTTT

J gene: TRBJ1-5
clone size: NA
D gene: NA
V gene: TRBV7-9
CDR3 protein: CASSSTGLGNQPQHF
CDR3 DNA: TGTGCCAGCAGCTCGACAGGACTCGGCAATCAGCCCCAGCATTTT

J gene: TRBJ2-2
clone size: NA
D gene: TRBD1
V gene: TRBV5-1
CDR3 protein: CASSYAQGAFGTGELFF
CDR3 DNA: TGCGCCAGCAGTTATGCACAGGGGGCTTTCGGCACCGGGGAGCTGTTTTTT

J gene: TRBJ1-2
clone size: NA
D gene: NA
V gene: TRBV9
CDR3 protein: CASSVGGFRDYGYTF
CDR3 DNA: TGTGCCAGCAGCGTAGGAGGTTTCAGGGACTATGGCTACACCTTC

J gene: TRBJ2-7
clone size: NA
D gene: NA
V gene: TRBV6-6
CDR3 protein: CASSYRQATYEQYF
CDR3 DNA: TGTGCCAGCAGTTACCGGCAGGCCACCTACGAGCAGTACTTC

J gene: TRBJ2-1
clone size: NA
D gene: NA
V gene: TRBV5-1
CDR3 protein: CASSSGRSSYNEQFF
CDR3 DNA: TGCGCCAGCAGCAGTGGGAGGAGCTCCTACAATGAGCAGTTCTTC

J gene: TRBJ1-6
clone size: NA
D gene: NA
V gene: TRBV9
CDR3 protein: CASSSGVSYNSPLHF
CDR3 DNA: TGTGCCAGCAGCTCAGGTGTTTCCTATAATTCACCCCTCCACTTT

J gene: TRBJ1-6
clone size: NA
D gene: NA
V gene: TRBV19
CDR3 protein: CASSPRVGGSPLHF
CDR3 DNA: TGTGCCAGTAGTCCCAGGGTCGGGGGTTCACCCCTCCACTTT

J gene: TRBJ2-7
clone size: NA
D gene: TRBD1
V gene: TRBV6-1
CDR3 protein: CASKLGTGVYEQYF
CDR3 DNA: TGTGCCAGCAAGTTAGGGACAGGGGTCTACGAGCAGTACTTC

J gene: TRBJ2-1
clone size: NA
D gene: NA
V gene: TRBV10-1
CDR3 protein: CASSEIGGYEQFF
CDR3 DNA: TGCGCCAGCAGTGAGATAGGGGGATACGAGCAGTTCTTC

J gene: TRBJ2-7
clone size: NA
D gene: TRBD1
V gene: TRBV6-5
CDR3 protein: CASSYWTGSYEQYF
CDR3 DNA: TGTGCCAGCAGTTACTGGACAGGGTCCTACGAGCAGTACTTC

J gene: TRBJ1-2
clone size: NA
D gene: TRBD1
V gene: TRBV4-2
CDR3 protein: CASSQDPGTGGQGYGYTF
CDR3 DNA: TGTGCCAGCAGCCAAGACCCCGGGACAGGGGGCCAAGGCTATGGCTACACCTTC

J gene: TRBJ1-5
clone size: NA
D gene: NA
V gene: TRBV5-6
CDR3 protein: CASARRTANSNQPQHF
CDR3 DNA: TGTGCCAGCGCAAGACGGACAGCTAATAGCAATCAGCCCCAGCATTTT

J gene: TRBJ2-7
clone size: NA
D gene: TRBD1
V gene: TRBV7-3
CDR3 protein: CASSLGDRTEQYF
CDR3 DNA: TGTGCCAGCAGCTTAGGGGACAGGACGGAGCAGTACTTC

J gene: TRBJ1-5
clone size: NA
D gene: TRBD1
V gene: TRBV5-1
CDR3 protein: CASSLEGQLNQPQHF
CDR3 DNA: TGCGCCAGCAGCTTGGAGGGACAGCTCAATCAGCCCCAGCATTTT

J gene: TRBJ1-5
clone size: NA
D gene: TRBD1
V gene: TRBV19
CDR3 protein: CASRDGQGVNQPQHF
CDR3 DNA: TGTGCCAGTAGAGACGGACAGGGTGTCAATCAGCCCCAGCATTTT

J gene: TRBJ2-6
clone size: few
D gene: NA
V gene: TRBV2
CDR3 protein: CASIPGQLGVLTF
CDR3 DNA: TGTGCCAGCATCCCAGGCCAACTGGGCGTCCTGACTTTC

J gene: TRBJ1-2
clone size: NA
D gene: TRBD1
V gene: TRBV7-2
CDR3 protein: CASSYKPGDRRGYTF
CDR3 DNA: TGTGCCAGCAGCTACAAGCCCGGGGACAGGAGGGGCTACACCTTC

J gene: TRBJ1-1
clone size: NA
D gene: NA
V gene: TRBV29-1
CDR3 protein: CSVASSVGGTEAFF
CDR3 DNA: TGCAGCGTCGCGTCCTCTGTGGGAGGGACTGAAGCTTTCTTT

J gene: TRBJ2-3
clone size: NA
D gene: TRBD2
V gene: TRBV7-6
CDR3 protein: CASSSGLAGGADTQYF
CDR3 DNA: TGTGCCAGCAGCTCCGGACTAGCGGGGGGGGCGGATACGCAGTATTTT

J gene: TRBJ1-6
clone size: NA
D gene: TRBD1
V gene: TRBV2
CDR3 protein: CASTPPGQSSYNSPLHF
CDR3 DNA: TGTGCCAGCACCCCTCCGGGACAGAGCTCCTATAATTCACCCCTCCACTTT

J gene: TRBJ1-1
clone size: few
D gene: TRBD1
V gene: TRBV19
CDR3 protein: CASITGGANTEAFF
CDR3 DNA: TGTGCCAGTATAACAGGGGGAGCGAACACTGAAGCTTTCTTT

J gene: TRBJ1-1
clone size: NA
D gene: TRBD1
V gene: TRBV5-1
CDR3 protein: CASSLTGGENTEAFF
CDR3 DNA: TGCGCCAGCAGCTTAACAGGGGGGGAAAACACTGAAGCTTTCTTT

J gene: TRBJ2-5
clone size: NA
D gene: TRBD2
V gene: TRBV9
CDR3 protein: CASSRSGGVTVETQYF
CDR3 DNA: TGTGCCAGCAGCAGGAGCGGGGGGGTGACTGTGGAGACCCAGTACTTC

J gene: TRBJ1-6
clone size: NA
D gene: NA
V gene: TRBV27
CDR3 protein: CASSYYLGLNSPLHF
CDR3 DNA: TGTGCCAGCAGTTATTATTTGGGGCTGAATTCACCCCTCCACTTT

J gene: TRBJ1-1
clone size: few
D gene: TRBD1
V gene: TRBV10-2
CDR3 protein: CASRDREAFF
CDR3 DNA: TGCGCCAGCAGGGACAGGGAAGCTTTCTTT

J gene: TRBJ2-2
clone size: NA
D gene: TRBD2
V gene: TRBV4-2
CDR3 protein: CASSQLLAGGAGELFF
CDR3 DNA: TGTGCCAGCAGCCAGCTCCTAGCGGGGGGGGCCGGGGAGCTGTTTTTT

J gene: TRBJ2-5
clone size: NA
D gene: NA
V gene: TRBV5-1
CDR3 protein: CASSPTRRPMGETQYF
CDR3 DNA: TGCGCCAGCAGCCCTACCCGCAGGCCCATGGGAGAGACCCAGTACTTC

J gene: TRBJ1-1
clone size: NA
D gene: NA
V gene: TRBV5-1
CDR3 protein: CASSLEDRFTEAFF
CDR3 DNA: TGCGCCAGCAGCTTGGAGGACAGATTCACTGAAGCTTTCTTT

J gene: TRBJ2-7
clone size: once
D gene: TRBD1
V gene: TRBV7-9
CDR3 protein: CASSFGTGRYEQYF
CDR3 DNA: TGTGCCAGCAGCTTCGGGACAGGGCGTTACGAGCAGTACTTC

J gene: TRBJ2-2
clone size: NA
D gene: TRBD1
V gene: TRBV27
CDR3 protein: CATNRGQAVTGELFF
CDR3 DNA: TGTGCCACCAACAGGGGGCAGGCGGTCACCGGGGAGCTGTTTTTT

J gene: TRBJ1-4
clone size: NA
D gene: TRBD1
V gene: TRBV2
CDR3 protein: CASSPGTGYEKLFF
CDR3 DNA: TGTGCCAGCAGTCCCGGGACAGGGTATGAAAAACTGTTTTTT

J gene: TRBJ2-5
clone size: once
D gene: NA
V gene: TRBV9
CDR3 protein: CASTLPPLALVETQYF
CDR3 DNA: TGTGCCAGCACCTTACCCCCTCTAGCTTTGGTAGAGACCCAGTACTTC

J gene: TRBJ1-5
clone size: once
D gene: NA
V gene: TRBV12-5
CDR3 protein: CASGLVIREVGDQPQHF
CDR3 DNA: TGTGCTAGTGGTTTGGTAATCCGGGAGGTAGGCGATCAGCCCCAGCATTTT

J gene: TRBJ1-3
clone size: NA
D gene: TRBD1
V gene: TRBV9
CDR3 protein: CASSGENRDRRNTIYF
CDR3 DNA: TGTGCCAGCAGCGGCGAGAATCGGGACAGGAGAAACACCATATATTTT

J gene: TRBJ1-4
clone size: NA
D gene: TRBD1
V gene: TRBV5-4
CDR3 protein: CASHGQGATNEKLFF
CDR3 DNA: TGTGCCAGCCATGGACAGGGAGCAACTAATGAAAAACTGTTTTTT

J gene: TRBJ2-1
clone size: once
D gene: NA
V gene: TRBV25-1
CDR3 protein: CASSETTGPSINEQFF
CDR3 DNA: TGTGCCAGCAGTGAAACCACAGGGCCGTCGATTAATGAGCAGTTCTTC

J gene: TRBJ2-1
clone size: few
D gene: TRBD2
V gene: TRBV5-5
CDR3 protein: CASSLRPGLAGFNEQFF
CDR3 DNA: TGTGCCAGCAGCTTGCGGCCGGGACTAGCGGGGTTCAATGAGCAGTTCTTC